These T cell receptor beta chains were read from a single sample in a study of memory CD4+ T cells and cytomegalovirus serostatus. Method: immunoSEQ multiplex PCR; TCRdb's copy keeps in-frame clones and lacks some. The sample yields approximately 42,000 clones, around three quarters seen once. The sequencing input was memory CD4+ T cells from blood. These receptors originate from an adult in good health and CMV-seronegative. CDR3s leave out the opening cysteine and the closing phenylalanine or tryptophan.

j_gene,v_gene,CDR3aa
TRBJ2-1,TRBV28,ASPPVASGKYNEQF
TRBJ2-3,TRBV18,ASSPPGGDIAGWDTQY
TRBJ2-6,TRBV6-4,ACSVVYGANVLT
TRBJ1-4,TRBV6-1,ASSEWGTNEKLF
TRBJ2-7,TRBV11-1,ASSLRSSGSYEQY
TRBJ1-6,TRBV10-3,AISDRQGGSPLH
TRBJ1-1,TRBV5-1,ASSLESGDTEAF
TRBJ1-1,TRBV12-5,ASGLETNTEAF
TRBJ2-3,TRBV5-1,ASSLGAGVADTQY
TRBJ2-1,TRBV7-3,ASSSGEGVYNEQF
TRBJ2-5,TRBV7-8,ASSINRGQGLQETQY
TRBJ2-1,TRBV7-9,ASSFGYAEQF
TRBJ1-6,TRBV11-3,ASKSPLH
TRBJ2-7,TRBV14,ASSQALRQY
TRBJ1-2,TRBV5-1,ASSWGTVRANYGYT
TRBJ2-6,TRBV7-2,ASSRRGATLSGANVLT
TRBJ1-1,TRBV7-8,ASSQTDNVAF
TRBJ2-1,TRBV5-1,ASSLVLAGDLGNEQF
TRBJ1-4,TRBV2,ASSESSTIKKLF
TRBJ2-7,TRBV2,ASSARWGGGRYEQY
TRBJ1-1,TRBV5-1,ASSFDRGTEAF
TRBJ2-7,TRBV6-6,ASSRTYEQY
TRBJ1-1,TRBV6-5,ASSSRGGGTEAF
TRBJ1-1,TRBV19,ASSTPGGLTEAF
TRBJ1-4,TRBV19,ASSLQGREEKLF
TRBJ1-5,TRBV4-2,ASSQVASNQPQH
TRBJ2-4,TRBV7-2,ASSLLPRVAKNIQY
TRBJ1-2,TRBV5-1,ASSYSSGGYT
TRBJ2-3,TRBV5-4,ASSLRAGTYTDTQY
TRBJ1-2,TRBV6-6,ASSDLRDYGYT
TRBJ2-6,TRBV19,ASSPFEPGANVLT
TRBJ2-7,TRBV5-4,ASSLGGGEGEQY
TRBJ1-2,TRBV6-5,ASTIRAGALYGYT
TRBJ1-2,TRBV7-2,ASSLDEGPLNYGYT
TRBJ2-7,TRBV6-5,ASSRDRADEQY
TRBJ2-3,TRBV10-2,ASTPGLAVGDTQY
TRBJ2-7,TRBV19,ASSKRLAGLSYEQY
TRBJ1-2,TRBV7-3,ASSPYPRGTTNYGYT
TRBJ2-2,TRBV27,ASSPRVAGGFGGELF
TRBJ2-7,TRBV29-1,SVGGVYEQY
TRBJ2-2,TRBV5-4,ASSFGAVRDTGELF
TRBJ2-1,TRBV7-2,ASSSRTSGSVNEQF
TRBJ1-1,TRBV11-3,ASSLGVGVNTEAF
TRBJ1-2,TRBV6-5,ASSYSRKLWDGYT
TRBJ1-1,TRBV7-2,ASSARGTEAF
TRBJ1-4,TRBV30,AWSVWGKGNEKLF